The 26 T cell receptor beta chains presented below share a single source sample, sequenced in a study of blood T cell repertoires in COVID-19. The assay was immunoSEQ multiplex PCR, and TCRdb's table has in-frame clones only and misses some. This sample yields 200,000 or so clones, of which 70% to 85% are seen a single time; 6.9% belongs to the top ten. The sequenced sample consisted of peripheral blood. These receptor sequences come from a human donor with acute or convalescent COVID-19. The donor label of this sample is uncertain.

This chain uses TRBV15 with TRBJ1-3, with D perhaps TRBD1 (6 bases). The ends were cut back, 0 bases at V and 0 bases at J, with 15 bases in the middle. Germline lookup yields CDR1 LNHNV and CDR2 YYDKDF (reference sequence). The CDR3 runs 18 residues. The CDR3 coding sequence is TGTGCCACCAGCAGAGATTTTGGGGGCCGAAGCTCTGGAAACACCATATATTTT. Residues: CATSRDFGGRSSGNTIYF.

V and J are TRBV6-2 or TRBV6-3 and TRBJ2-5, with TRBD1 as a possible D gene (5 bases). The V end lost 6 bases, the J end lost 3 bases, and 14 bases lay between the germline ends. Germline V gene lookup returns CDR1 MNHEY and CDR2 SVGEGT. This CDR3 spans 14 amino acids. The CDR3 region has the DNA TGTGCCAGCAGCCCCCGAAAGGGGAAAGAGACCCAGTACTTC. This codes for CASSPRKGKETQYF.

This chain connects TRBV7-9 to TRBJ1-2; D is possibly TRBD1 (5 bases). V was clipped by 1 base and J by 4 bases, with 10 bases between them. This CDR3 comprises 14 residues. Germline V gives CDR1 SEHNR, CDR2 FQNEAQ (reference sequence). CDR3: CASSLVGVGYGYTF. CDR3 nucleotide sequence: TGTGCCAGCAGCTTAGTAGGGGTGGGCTATGGCTACACCTTC.

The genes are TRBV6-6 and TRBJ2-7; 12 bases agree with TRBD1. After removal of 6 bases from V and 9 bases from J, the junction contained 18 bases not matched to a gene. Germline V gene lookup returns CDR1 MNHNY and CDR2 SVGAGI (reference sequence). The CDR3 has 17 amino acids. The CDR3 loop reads CASSRQAPGDRGLGQYF. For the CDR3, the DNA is TGTGCCAGCAGCCGACAGGCCCCGGGGGACAGGGGGCTGGGGCAGTACTTC.

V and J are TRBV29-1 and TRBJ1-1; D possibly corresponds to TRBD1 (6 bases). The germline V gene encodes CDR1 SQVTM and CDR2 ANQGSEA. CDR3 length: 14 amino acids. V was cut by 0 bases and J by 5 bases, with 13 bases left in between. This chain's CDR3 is CSVEEQQGSTEAFF. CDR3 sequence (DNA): TGCAGCGTTGAAGAACAACAGGGTAGTACTGAAGCTTTCTTT.

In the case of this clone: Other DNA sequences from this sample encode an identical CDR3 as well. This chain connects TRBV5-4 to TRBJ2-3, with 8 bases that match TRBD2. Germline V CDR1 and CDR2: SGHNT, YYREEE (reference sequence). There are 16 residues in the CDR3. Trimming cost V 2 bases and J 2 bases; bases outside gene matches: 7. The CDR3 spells CASSLGLAQSTDTQYF. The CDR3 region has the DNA TGTGCCAGCAGCTTAGGACTAGCACAATCCACAGATACGCAGTATTTT. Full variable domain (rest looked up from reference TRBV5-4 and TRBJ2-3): ETGVTQSPTHLIKTRGQQVTLRCSSQSGHNTVSWYQQALGQGPQFIFQYYREEENGRGNFPPRFSGLQFPNYSSELNVNALELDDSALYLCASSLGLAQSTDTQYFGPGTRLTVL.

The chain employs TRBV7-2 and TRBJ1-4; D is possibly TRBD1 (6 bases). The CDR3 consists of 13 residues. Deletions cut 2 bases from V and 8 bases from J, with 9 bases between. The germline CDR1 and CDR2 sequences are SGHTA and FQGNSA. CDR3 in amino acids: CASSLRGKEKLFF. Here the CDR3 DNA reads TGTGCCAGCAGCTTAAGGGGGAAGGAAAAACTGTTTTTT. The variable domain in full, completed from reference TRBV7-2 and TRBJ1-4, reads GAGVSQSPSNKVTEKGKDVELRCDPISGHTALYWYRQSLGQGLEFLIYFQGNSAPDKSGLPSDRFSAERTGGSVSTLTIQRTQQEDSAVYLCASSLRGKEKLFFGSGTQLSVL.

This chain's CDR3 is CATGTATSYNSPLHF. The CDR3 DNA follows: TGTGCCACCGGGACAGCAACCTCCTATAATTCACCCCTCCACTTT. V and J are TRBV2 and TRBJ1-6, with 7 bases matching TRBD1. The V gene's germline CDR1 is SNHLY and CDR2 FYNNEI. J gave up 0 bases and V 10 bases, and 6 bases lay outside the gene matches. The CDR3 is 15 residues long.

The CDR3 is CASSHSGALNTEAFF. The CDR3 nucleotides read TGTGCCAGCAGCCATTCAGGGGCCCTGAACACTGAAGCTTTCTTT. V gene TRBV5-4 combines with J gene TRBJ1-1; possibly TRBD1 for D (6 bases). Germline CDR1 is SGHNT and CDR2 is YYREEE (reference sequence). The CDR3 is made up of 15 amino acids. V was clipped by 4 bases and J by 0 bases, with 13 bases between them.

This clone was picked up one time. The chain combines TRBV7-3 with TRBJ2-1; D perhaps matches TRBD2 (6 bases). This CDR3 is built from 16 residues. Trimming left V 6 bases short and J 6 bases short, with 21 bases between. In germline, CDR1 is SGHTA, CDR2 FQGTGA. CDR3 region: CASSYARRAGSNEQFF. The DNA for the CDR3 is TGTGCCAGCAGTTACGCGCGGAGGGCCGGTAGCAATGAGCAGTTCTTC. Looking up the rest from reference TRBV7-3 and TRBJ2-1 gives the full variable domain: GAGVSQTPSNKVTEKGKYVELRCDPISGHTALYWYRQSLGQGPEFLIYFQGTGAADDSGLPNDRFFAVRPEGSVSTLKIQRTERGDSAVYLCASSYARRAGSNEQFFGPGTRLTVL.

Here the CDR3 reads CASSVTPRREQFF. CDR3 bases: TGTGCCAGCAGCGTCACCCCCCGCCGGGAGCAGTTCTTC. The chain has TRBV9 and TRBJ2-1; D not resolved. The CDR3 runs to 13 residues. V was trimmed by 2 bases and J by 10 bases, leaving 13 bases between them. CDR1 and CDR2 (germline): SGDLS, YYNGEE. Together with reference TRBV9 and TRBJ2-1, the CDR3 gives the full variable domain: DSGVTQTPKHLITATGQRVTLRCSPRSGDLSVYWYQQSLDQGLQFLIQYYNGEERAKGNILERFSAQQFPDLHSELNLSSLELGDSALYFCASSVTPRREQFFGPGTRLTVL.

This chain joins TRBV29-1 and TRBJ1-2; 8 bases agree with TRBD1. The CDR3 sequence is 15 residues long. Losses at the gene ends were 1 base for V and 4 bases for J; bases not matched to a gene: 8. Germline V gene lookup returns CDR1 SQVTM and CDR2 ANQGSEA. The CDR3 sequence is CSVEGGQGGSYGYTF. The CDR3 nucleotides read TGCAGCGTTGAAGGTGGACAGGGAGGAAGCTATGGCTACACCTTC.

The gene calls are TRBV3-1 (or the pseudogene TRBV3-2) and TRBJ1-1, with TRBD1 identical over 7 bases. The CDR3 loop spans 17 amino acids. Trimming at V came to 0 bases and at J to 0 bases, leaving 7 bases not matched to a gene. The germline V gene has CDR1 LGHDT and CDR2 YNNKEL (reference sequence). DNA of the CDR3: TGTGCCAGCAGCCAAGATACAGGGGACATTATGAACACTGAAGCTTTCTTT. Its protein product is CASSQDTGDIMNTEAFF.

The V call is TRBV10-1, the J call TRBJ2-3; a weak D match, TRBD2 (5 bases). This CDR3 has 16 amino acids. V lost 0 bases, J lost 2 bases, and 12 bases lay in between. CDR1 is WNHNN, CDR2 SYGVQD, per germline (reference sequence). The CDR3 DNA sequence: TGCGCCAGCAGTGAGTCGAGGGCAGGCTACACAGATACGCAGTATTTT. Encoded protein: CASSESRAGYTDTQYF.

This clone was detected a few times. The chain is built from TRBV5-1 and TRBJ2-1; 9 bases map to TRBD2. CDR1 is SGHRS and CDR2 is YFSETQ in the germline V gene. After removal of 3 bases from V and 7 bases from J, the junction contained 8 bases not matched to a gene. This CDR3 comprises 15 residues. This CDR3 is CASSSLGLAGNEQFF. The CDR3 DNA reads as TGCGCCAGCAGCTCCCTGGGGCTAGCGGGAAATGAGCAGTTCTTC.

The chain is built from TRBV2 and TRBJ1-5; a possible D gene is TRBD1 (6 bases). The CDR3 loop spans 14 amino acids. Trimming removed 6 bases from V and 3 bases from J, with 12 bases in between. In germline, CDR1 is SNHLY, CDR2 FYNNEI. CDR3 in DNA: TGTGCCAGCAGGGGCAGGGGATACAATCAGCCCCAGCATTTT. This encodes CASRGRGYNQPQHF.

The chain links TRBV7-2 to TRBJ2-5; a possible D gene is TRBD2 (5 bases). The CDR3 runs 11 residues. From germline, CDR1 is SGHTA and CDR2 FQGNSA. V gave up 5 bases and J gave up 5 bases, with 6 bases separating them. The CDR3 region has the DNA TGTGCCAGCAGCGAGGGTGAGACCCAGTACTTC. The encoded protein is CASSEGETQYF.

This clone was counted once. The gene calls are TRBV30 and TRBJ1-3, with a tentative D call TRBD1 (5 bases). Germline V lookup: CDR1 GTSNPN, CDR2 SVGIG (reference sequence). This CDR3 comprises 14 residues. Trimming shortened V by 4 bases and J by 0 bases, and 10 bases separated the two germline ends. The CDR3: CAWNLGGSGNTIYF. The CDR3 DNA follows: TGTGCCTGGAATTTGGGGGGCTCTGGAAACACCATATATTTT.

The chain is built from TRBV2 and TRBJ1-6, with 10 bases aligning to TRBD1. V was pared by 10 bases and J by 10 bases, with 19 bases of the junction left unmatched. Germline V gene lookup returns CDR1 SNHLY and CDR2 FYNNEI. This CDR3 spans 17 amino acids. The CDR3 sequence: CATTLGQGDFFGSPLHF. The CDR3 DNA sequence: TGTGCCACAACGTTAGGACAGGGGGACTTTTTTGGCTCACCCCTCCACTTT.

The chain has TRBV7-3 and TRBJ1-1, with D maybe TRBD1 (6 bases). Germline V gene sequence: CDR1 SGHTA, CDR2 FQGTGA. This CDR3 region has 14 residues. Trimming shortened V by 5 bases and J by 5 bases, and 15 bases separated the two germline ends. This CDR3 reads CASSREGGTTEAFF. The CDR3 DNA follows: TGTGCCAGCAGCCGCGAGGGGGGGACGACTGAAGCTTTCTTT.

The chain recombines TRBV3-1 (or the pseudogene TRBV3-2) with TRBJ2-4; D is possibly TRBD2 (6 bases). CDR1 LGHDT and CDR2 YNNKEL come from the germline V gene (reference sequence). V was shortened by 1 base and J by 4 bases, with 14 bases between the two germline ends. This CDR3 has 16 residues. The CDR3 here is CASSQVSGSRKNIQYF. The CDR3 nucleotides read TGTGCCAGCAGCCAAGTGTCCGGGAGTAGGAAAAACATTCAGTACTTC.

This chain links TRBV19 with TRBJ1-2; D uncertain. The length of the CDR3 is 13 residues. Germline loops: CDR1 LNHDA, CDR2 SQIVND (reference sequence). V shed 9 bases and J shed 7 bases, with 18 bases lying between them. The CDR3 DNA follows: TGTGCCAGATTCGGTCCTCTTCCAAGTGGCTACACCTTC. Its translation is CARFGPLPSGYTF.

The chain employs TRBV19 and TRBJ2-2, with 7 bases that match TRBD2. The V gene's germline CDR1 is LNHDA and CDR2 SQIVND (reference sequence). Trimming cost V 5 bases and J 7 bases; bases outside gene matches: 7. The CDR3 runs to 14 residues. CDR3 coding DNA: TGTGCCAGTAGTCCGACTAGCAACCTCGGGGAGCTGTTTTTT. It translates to CASSPTSNLGELFF.

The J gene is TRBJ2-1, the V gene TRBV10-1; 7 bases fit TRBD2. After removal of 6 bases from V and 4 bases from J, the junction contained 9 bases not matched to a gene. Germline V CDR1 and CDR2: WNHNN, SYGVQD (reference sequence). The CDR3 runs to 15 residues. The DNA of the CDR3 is TGCGCCAGCAGCGACCTTTCGGGAGGTTACAATGAGCAGTTCTTC. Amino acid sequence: CASSDLSGGYNEQFF.

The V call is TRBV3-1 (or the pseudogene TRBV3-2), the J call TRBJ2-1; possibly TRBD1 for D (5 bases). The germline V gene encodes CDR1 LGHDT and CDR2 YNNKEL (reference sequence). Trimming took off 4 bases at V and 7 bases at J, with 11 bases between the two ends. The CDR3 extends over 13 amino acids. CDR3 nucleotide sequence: TGTGCCAGCAGCCCCAGGGCTGTGAATGAGCAGTTCTTC. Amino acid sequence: CASSPRAVNEQFF.

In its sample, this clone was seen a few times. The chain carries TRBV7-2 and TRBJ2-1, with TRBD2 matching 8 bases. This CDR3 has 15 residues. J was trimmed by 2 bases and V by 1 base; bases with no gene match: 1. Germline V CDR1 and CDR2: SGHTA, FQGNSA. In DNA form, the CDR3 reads TGTGCCAGCAGCTTAGATAGCGGGGCCTACAATGAGCAGTTCTTC. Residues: CASSLDSGAYNEQFF.